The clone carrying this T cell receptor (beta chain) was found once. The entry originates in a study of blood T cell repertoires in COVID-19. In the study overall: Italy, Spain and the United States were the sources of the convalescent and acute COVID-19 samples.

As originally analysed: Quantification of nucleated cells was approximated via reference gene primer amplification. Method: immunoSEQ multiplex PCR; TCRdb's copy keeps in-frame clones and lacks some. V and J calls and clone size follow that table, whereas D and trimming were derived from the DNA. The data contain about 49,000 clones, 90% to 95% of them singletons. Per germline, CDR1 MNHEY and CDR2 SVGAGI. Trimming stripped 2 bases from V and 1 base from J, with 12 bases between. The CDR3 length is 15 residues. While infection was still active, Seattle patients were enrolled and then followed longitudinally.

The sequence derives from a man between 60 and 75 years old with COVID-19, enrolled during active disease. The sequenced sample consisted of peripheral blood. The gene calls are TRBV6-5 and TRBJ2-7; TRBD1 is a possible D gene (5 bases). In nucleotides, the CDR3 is TGTGCCAGCAGTTACGACCAGACAGCGTCCTACGAGCAGTACTTC. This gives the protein CASSYDQTASYEQYF.